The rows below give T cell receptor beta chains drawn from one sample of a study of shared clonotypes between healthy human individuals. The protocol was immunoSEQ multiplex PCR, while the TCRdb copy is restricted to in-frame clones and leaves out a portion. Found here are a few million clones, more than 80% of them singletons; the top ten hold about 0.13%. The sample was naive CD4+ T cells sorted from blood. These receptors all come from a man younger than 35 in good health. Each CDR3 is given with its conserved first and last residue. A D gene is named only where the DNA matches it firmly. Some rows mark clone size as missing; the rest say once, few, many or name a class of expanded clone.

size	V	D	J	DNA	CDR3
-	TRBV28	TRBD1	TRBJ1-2	TGTGCCAGCAGCGGACAGGGTCATGGCTACACCTTC	CASSGQGHGYTF
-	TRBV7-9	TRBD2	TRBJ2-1	TGTGCCAGCAGCCCTTGGACTAGCGGGGGCCCCGGGGAGGAGCAGTTCTTC	CASSPWTSGGPGEEQFF
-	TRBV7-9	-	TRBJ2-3	TGTGCCAGCAGCATTTACACAGATACGCAGTATTTT	CASSIYTDTQYF
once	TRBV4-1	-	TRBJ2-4	TGCGCCAGCAGCCAAGATCGGGGAGAAGTGGGCAAAGACATTCAGTACTTC	CASSQDRGEVGKDIQYF
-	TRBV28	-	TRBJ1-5	TGTGCCAGCAGTTTACCTACCCCGGGGGGCAATCAGCCCCAGCATTTT	CASSLPTPGGNQPQHF
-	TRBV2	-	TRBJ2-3	TGTGCCAGCAGCGAAGGGGGGTTGGGGGCAGATACGCAGTATTTT	CASSEGGLGADTQYF
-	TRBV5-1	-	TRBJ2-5	TGCGCCAGCAGCTTGTCGGGGGGCCCTCAAGAGACCCAGTACTTC	CASSLSGGPQETQYF
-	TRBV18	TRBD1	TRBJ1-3	TGTGCCAGCTCACCCGGACAGGGTGCTGGAAACACCATATATTTT	CASSPGQGAGNTIYF
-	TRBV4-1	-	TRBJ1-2	TGCGCCAGCAGCCAAGATCGGGGGGCGCGGACGGATAACTATGGCTACACCTTC	CASSQDRGARTDNYGYTF
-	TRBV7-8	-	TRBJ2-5	TGTGCCAGCAGCTTAGATCGAGGGCAGGGGTATCAAGAGACCCAGTACTTC	CASSLDRGQGYQETQYF
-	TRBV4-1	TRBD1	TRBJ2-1	TGCGCCAGCAGCCAAGTGGGGACAGGGCCTGAGCAGTTCTTC	CASSQVGTGPEQFF
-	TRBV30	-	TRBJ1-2	TGTGCCTGGAGTGTAGGGTCTAACTATGGCTACACCTTC	CAWSVGSNYGYTF
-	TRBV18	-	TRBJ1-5	TGTGCCAGCTCTTTGGATAGCAATCAGCCCCAGCATTTT	CASSLDSNQPQHF
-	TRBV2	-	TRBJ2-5	TGTGCCAGCAGTCCCCCGAGCTTCGCAGAGACCCAGTACTTC	CASSPPSFAETQYF
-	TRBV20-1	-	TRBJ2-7	TGCAGTGCTAGACCTCCCGGCTGCTTC	CSARPPGCF
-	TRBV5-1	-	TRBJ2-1	TGCGCCAGCAGCCTGGGGGCCGTATTGGAGGGCAATGAGCAGTTCTTC	CASSLGAVLEGNEQFF
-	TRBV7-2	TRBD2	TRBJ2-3	TGTGCCAGCAGTTTAGCGGGAATGTTTACAGATACGCAGTATTTT	CASSLAGMFTDTQYF
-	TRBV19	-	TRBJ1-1	TGTGCCAGTAGTATAGAGGGGAGTAGGGCTGAAGCTTTCTTT	CASSIEGSRAEAFF
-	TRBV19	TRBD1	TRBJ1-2	TGTGCCAGTAGTATGATTACAGGGGGCGGTCACTATGGCTACACCTTC	CASSMITGGGHYGYTF
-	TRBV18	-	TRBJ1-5	TGTGCCAGCTCTATTATACCGGGCGAGATACAGCCCCAGCATTTT	CASSIIPGEIQPQHF
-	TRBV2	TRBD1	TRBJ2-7	TGTGCCAGCAGTGTGGACAGGGGGGAGTACGAGCAGTACTTC	CASSVDRGEYEQYF
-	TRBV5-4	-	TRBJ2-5	TGTGCCAGCAGCTTGGGGGCCCAGGGAGTCCAAGAGACCCAGTACTTC	CASSLGAQGVQETQYF